Detailed here is one T cell receptor (beta chain). These data come from a study of cytomegalovirus exposure and HLA in healthy donors. Germline V CDR1 and CDR2: LNHDA, SQIVND (reference sequence). This CDR3 contains 13 residues. V lost 8 bases to trimming and J lost 7 bases, with 15 bases between them. The primer mix had 60 Vbeta and 13 Jbeta primers. Using immunoSEQ multiplex PCR, the repertoire was profiled, and TCRdb retains in-frame clones only, with some absent. The table has under 200,000 clones, roughly 65% seen once. This chain connects TRBV19 to TRBJ1-5; the D is unclear. The origin of this receptor is a woman between 18 and 30 years old in good health and CMV-seropositive. The sequencing input was PBMCs. Here the CDR3 reads CASGGSRTQPQHF. For the CDR3, the DNA is TGTGCCAGTGGCGGCTCGAGAACCCAGCCCCAGCATTTT.